This T cell receptor (beta chain) was identified in a study of T cell responses to AZD1222 COVID-19 vaccine. Study outcomes and limitations: Regions left unmutated in variants are reportedly the target of nearly half of spike-specific TCRs.

This CDR3 region has 13 residues. V was pared by 6 bases and J by 9 bases, with 12 bases between. Assay: immunoSEQ multiplex PCR; the TCRdb copy retains only in-frame clones and omits some. The sample lists approximately 160,000 clones; approximately 94% were seen once. With regard to this clone: Its antigen remains unidentified.

J is TRBJ1-6 and V is TRBV12-3 or TRBV12-4, with D unresolved. This receptor was obtained from an adult who received the AZD1222 COVID-19 vaccine. The sequenced sample was peripheral blood, obtained 28 days after the second AZD1222 dose. CDR3 coding DNA: TGTGCCAGCAGGGAAAGGGTGTCTTCACCCCTCCACTTT. It encodes CASRERVSSPLHF.